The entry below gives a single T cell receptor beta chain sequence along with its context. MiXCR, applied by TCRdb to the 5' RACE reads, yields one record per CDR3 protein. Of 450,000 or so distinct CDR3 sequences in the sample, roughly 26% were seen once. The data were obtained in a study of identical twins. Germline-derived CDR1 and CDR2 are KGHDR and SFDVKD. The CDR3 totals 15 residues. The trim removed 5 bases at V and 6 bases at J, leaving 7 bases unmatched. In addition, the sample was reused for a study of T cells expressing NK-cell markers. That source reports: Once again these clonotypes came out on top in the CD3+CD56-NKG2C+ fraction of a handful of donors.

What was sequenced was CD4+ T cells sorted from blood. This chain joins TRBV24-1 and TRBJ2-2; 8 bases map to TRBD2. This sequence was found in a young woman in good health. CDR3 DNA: TGTGCCACCAGTGGCGGGGGGCAGGTCGCCGGGGAGCTGTTTTTT. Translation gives CATSGGGQVAGELFF.